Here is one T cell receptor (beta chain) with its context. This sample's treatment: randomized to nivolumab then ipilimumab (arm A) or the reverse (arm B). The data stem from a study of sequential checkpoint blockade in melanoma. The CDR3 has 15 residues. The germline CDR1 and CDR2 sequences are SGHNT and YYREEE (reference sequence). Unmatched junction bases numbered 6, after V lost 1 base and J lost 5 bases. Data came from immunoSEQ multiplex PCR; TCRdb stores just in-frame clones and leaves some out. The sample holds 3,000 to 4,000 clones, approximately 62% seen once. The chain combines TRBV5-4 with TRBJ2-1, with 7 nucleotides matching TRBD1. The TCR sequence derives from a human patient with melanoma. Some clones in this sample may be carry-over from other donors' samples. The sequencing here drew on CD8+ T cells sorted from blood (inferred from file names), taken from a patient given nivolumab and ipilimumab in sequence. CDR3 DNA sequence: TGTGCCAGCAGCTTGACACAGGGGACCAACAATGAGCAGTTCTTC. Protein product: CASSLTQGTNNEQFF. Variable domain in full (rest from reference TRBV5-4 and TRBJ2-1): ETGVTQSPTHLIKTRGQQVTLRCSSQSGHNTVSWYQQALGQGPQFIFQYYREEENGRGNFPPRFSGLQFPNYSSELNVNALELDDSALYLCASSLTQGTNNEQFFGPGTRLTVL.